This TCR beta chain appears in the sequencing data of a study of shared clonotypes between healthy human individuals. Study-level results: In a handful of donors, about 5% of naive CD4 clonotypes appeared in common.

With respect to this clone: Its specificity is not known.

This CDR3 is built from 16 residues. Original analysis: Filtering differed, since immunoSEQ gave only junction sequences and no quality scores. Produced via immunoSEQ multiplex PCR; TCRdb's table is partial and in-frame only. The V and J calls and the clone size are those of that table, but D and trimming were determined from the DNA. The table lists 1,500,000 or so clones, roughly 96% of them singletons. The TCR originated in a man younger than 45 in good health. V and J are TRBV21-1 and TRBJ2-7; TRBD1 is taken as the D call from the table, unchecked against the DNA. TRBV21-1 is deemed a pseudogene. Source material: naive CD4+ T cells sorted from blood. Sample subset: CD45RA+ positively selected. CDR3 in amino acids: CASSNTGTPSSYEQYF. CDR3 DNA: TGTGCCAGCAGCAACACCGGGACACCTAGCTCCTACGAGCAGTACTTC.